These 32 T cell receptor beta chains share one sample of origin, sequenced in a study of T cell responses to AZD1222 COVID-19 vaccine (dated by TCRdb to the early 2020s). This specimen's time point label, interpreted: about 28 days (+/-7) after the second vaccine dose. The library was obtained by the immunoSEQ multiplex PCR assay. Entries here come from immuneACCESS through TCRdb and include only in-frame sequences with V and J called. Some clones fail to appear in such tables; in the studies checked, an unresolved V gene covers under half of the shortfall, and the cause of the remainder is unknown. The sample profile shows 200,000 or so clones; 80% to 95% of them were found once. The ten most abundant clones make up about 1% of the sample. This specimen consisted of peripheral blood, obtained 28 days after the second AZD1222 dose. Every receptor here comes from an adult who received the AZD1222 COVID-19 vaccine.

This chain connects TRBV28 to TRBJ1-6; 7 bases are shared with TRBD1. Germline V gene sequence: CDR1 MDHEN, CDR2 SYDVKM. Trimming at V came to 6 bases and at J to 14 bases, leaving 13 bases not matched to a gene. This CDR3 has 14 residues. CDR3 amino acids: CASSQLDRAITLHF. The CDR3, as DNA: TGTGCCAGCAGCCAACTTGACAGGGCCATCACCCTCCACTTT.

The CDR3: CASTDQGLVGTEAFF. For the CDR3, the DNA is TGTGCCAGTACCGATCAAGGGTTGGTGGGCACTGAAGCTTTCTTT. This chain uses TRBV19 with TRBJ1-1, with unresolved D. This CDR3 has 15 amino acids. Germline CDR1 LNHDA, CDR2 SQIVND (reference sequence). Deletions cut 7 bases from V and 4 bases from J, with 19 bases between.

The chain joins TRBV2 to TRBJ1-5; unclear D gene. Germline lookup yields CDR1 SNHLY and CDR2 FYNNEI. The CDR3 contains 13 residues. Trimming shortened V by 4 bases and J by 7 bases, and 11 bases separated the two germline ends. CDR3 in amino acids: CASSVQGYQPQHF. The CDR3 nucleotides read TGTGCCAGCAGTGTACAAGGGTACCAGCCCCAGCATTTT. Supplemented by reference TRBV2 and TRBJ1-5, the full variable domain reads EPEVTQTPSHQVTQMGQEVILRCVPISNHLYFYWYRQILGQKVEFLVSFYNNEISEKSEIFDDQFSVERPDGSNFTLKIRSTKLEDSAMYFCASSVQGYQPQHFGDGTRLSIL.

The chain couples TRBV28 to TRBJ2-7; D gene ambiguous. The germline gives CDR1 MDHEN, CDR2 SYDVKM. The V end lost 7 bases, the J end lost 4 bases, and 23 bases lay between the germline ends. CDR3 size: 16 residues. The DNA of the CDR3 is TGTGCCAGCACTACGTTGGGGAAGGGATGGTGGTACGAGCAGTACTTC. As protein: CASTTLGKGWWYEQYF.

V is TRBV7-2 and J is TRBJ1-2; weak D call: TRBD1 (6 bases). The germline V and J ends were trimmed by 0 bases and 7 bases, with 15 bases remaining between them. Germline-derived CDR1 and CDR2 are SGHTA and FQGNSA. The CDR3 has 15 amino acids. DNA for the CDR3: TGTGCCAGCAGCTTAGCGCTGAACAGGGCCTCTGGCTACACCTTC. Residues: CASSLALNRASGYTF.

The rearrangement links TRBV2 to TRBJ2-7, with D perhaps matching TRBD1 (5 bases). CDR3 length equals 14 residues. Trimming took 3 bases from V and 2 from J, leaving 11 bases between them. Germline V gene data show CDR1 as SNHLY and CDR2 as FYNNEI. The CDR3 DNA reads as TGTGCCAGCAGTGATTTAGGGGTCACCTACGAGCAGTACTTC. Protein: CASSDLGVTYEQYF.

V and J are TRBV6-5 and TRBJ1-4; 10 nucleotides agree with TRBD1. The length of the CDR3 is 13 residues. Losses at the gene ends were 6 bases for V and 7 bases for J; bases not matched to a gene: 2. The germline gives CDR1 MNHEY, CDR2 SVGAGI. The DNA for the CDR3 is TGTGCCAGCAGCAGACAGGGGGCTGAAAAACTGTTTTTT. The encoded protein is CASSRQGAEKLFF.

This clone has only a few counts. The CDR3 DNA is TGTGCCAGCAGCTTAGGGCCCCCGGTTAGCGGGGGGGCTAATACGCAGTATTTT. This encodes CASSLGPPVSGGANTQYF. The V gene is TRBV7-2, the J gene TRBJ2-3, with 11 bases fitting TRBD2. CDR1 is SGHTA and CDR2 is FQGNSA in the germline V gene. The V and J ends lost 1 base and 7 bases, in that order; junction bases with no gene match: 13. This CDR3 is built from 18 residues.

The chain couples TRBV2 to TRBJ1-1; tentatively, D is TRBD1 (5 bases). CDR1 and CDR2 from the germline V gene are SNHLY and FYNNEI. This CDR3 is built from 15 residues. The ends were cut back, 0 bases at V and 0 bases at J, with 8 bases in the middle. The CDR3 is CASSEAPTVNTEAFF. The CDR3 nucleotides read TGTGCCAGCAGTGAAGCGCCGACAGTGAACACTGAAGCTTTCTTT.

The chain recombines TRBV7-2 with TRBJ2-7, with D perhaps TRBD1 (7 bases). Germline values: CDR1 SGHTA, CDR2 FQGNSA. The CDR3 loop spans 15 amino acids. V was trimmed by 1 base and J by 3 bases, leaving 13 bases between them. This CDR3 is CASSLVQGGIYEQYF. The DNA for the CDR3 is TGTGCCAGCAGCTTAGTTCAGGGGGGCATCTACGAGCAGTACTTC.

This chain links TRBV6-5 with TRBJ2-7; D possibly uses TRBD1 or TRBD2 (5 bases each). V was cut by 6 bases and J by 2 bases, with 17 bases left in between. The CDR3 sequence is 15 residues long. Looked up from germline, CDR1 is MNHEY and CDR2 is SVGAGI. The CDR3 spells CASSSRRDGTYEQYF. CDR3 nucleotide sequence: TGTGCCAGCAGCAGTCGTCGGGACGGGACCTACGAGCAGTACTTC.

The CDR3 loop reads CSASWEAQETQYF. The DNA of the CDR3 is TGCAGTGCTAGTTGGGAGGCTCAAGAGACCCAGTACTTC. The chain recombines TRBV20-1 with TRBJ2-5; the D gene is possibly TRBD2 (6 bases). Trimming took off 3 bases at V and 2 bases at J, with 10 bases between the two ends. CDR1 is DFQATT, CDR2 SNEGSKA, per germline (reference sequence). The CDR3 is 13 amino acids.

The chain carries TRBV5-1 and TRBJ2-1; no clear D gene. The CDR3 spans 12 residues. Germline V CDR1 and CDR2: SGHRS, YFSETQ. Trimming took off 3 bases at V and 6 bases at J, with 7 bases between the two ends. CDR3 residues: CASSSYSNEQFF. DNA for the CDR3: TGCGCCAGCAGCTCCTATAGCAATGAGCAGTTCTTC. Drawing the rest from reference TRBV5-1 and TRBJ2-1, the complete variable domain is KAGVTQTPRYLIKTRGQQVTLSCSPISGHRSVSWYQQTPGQGLQFLFEYFSETQRNKGNFPGRFSGRQFSNSRSEMNVSTLELGDSALYLCASSSYSNEQFFGPGTRLTVL.

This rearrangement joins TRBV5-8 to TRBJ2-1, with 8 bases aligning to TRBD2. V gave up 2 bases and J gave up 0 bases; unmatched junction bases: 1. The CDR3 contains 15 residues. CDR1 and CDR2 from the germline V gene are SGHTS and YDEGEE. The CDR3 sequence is CASSFGTSSYNEQFF. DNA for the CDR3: TGTGCCAGCAGCTTCGGGACTAGCTCCTACAATGAGCAGTTCTTC.

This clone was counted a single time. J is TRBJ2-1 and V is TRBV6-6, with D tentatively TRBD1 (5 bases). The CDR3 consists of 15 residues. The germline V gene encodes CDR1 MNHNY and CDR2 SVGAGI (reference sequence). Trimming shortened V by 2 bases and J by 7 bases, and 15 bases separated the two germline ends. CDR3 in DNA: TGTGCCAGCAGTTACAGGTTCAGGGCAGGTAATGAGCAGTTCTTC. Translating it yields CASSYRFRAGNEQFF.

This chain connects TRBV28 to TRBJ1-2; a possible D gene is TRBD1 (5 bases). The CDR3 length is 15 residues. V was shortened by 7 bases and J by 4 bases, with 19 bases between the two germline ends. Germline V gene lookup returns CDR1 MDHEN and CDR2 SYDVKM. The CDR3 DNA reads TGTGCCAGCACCAGAGAGTCCAGGGCAAGCTATGGCTACACCTTC. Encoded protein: CASTRESRASYGYTF.

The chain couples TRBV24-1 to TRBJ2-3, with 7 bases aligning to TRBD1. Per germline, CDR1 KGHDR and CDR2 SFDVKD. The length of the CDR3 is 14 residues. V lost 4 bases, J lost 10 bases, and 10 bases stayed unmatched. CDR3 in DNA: TGTGCCACCAGTGACCGACGGGCACAGGGGTCGCAGTATTTT. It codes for CATSDRRAQGSQYF.

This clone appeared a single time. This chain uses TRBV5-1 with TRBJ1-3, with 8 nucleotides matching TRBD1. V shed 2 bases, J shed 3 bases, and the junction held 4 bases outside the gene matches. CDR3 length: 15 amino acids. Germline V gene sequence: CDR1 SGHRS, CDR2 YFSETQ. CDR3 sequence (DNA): TGCGCCAGCAGCTTCCAGGGGGCAAGTGGAAACACCATATATTTT. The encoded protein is CASSFQGASGNTIYF. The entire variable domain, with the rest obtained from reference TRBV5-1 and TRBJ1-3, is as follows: KAGVTQTPRYLIKTRGQQVTLSCSPISGHRSVSWYQQTPGQGLQFLFEYFSETQRNKGNFPGRFSGRQFSNSRSEMNVSTLELGDSALYLCASSFQGASGNTIYFGEGSWLTVV.

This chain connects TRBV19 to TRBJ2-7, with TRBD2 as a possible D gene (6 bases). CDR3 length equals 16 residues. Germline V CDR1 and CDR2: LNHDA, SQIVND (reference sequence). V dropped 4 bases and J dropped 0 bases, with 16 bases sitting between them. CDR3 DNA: TGTGCCAGTAGTAATCGTGGGGGGTCAAGCTCCTACGAGCAGTACTTC. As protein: CASSNRGGSSSYEQYF.

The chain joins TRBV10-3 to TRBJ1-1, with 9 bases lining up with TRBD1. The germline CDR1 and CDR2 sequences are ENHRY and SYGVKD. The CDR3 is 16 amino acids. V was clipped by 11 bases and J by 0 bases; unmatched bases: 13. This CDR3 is CAPPGQGYGMNTEAFF. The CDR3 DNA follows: TGTGCCCCCCCGGGACAGGGATATGGAATGAACACTGAAGCTTTCTTT.

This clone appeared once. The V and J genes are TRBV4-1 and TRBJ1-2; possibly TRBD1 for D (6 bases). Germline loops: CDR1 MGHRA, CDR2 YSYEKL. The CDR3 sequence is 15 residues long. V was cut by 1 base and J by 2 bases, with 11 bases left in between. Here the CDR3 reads CASSQVDGQNYGYTF. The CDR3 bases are TGCGCCAGCAGCCAAGTGGATGGACAGAACTATGGCTACACCTTC.

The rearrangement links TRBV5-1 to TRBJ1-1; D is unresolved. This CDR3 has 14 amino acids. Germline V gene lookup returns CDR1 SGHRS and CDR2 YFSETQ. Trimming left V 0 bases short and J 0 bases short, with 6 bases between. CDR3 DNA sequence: TGCGCCAGCAGCTTGGCCGAGGTGAACACTGAAGCTTTCTTT. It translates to CASSLAEVNTEAFF.

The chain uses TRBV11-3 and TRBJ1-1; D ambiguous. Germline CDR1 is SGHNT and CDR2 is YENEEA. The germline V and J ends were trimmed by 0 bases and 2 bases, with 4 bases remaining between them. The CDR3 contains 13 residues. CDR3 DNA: TGTGCCAGCAGCTTAGATCCCAACACTGAAGCTTTCTTT. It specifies CASSLDPNTEAFF.

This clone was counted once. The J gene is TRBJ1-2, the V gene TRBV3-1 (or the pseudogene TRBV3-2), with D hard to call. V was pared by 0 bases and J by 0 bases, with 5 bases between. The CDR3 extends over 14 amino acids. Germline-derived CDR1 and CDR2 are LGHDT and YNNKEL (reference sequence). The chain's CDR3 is CASSQEASNYGYTF. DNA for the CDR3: TGTGCCAGCAGCCAAGAAGCGTCTAACTATGGCTACACCTTC.

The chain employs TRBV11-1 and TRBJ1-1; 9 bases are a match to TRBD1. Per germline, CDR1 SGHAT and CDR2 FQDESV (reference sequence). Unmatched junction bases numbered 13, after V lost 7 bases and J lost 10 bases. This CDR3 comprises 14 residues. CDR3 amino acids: CASKNSGTGTGAFF. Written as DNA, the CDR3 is TGTGCCAGCAAAAACTCCGGGACAGGGACCGGAGCTTTCTTT.

The CDR3 is CASSVGQGPGNEQFF. The DNA for the CDR3 is TGTGCCAGCAGCGTAGGACAGGGACCGGGAAATGAGCAGTTCTTC. V usage is TRBV9 and J usage is TRBJ2-1; 7 bases fit TRBD1. CDR1 and CDR2 (germline): SGDLS, YYNGEE. The CDR3 consists of 15 residues. With V trimmed by 0 bases and J by 7 bases, 7 bases remained unmatched. Using reference TRBV9 and TRBJ2-1 for the parts outside the CDR3, the full variable domain is DSGVTQTPKHLITATGQRVTLRCSPRSGDLSVYWYQQSLDQGLQFLIQYYNGEERAKGNILERFSAQQFPDLHSELNLSSLELGDSALYFCASSVGQGPGNEQFFGPGTRLTVL.

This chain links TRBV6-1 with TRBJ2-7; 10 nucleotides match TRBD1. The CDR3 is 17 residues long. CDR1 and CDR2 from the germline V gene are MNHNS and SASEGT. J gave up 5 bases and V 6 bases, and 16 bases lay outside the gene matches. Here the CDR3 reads CASRENPKTGGLDEQYF. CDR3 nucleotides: TGTGCCAGCAGAGAAAACCCGAAGACAGGGGGCTTAGACGAGCAGTACTTC.

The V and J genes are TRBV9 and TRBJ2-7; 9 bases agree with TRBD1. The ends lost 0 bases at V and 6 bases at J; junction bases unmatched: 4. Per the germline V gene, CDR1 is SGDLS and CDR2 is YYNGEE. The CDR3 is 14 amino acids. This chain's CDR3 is CASSVARTGAEQYF. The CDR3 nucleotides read TGTGCCAGCAGCGTAGCAAGGACAGGGGCCGAGCAGTACTTC. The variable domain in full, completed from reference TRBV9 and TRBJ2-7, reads DSGVTQTPKHLITATGQRVTLRCSPRSGDLSVYWYQQSLDQGLQFLIQYYNGEERAKGNILERFSAQQFPDLHSELNLSSLELGDSALYFCASSVARTGAEQYFGPGTRLTVT.

CDR3 loop: CASSFKGRPGAQHF. Written as DNA, the CDR3 is TGTGCCAGCAGTTTCAAAGGACGCCCAGGGGCCCAGCATTTT. The J gene is TRBJ1-5, the V gene TRBV6-5; maybe TRBD1 (6 bases). V was clipped by 4 bases and J by 11 bases, with 18 bases between them. This CDR3 spans 14 amino acids. The V gene's germline CDR1 is MNHEY and CDR2 SVGAGI.

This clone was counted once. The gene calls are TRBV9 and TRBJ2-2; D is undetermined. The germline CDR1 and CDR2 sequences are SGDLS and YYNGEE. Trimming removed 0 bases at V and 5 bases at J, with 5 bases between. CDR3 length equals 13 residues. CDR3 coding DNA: TGTGCCAGCAGCGTAGAAGGGACCGGGGAGCTGTTTTTT. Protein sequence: CASSVEGTGELFF.

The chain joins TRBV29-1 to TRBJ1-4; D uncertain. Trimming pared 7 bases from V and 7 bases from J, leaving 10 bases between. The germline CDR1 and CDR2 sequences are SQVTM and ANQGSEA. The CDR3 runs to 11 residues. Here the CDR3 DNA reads TGCAGCGCCCTGATCGGTGAAAAACTGTTTTTT. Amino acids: CSALIGEKLFF.

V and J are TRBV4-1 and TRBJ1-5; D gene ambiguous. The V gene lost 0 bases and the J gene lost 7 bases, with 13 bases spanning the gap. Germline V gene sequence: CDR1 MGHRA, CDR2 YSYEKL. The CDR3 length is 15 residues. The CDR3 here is CASSQESGLPQPQHF. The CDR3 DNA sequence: TGCGCCAGCAGCCAAGAGTCAGGTCTTCCCCAGCCCCAGCATTTT.